One and the same sample provided the 21 T cell receptor beta chains below, sequenced in a study of cytotoxic CD8 clonotypes in ibrutinib-treated CLL. Some clones are missing from TCRdb's copy, which holds only in-frame ones; the method was immunoSEQ multiplex PCR. The repertoire holds approximately 26,000 clones, with almost 85% as singletons. The sequencing used PBMCs, collected after 24 months of ibrutinib treatment. These receptors originate from a human donor with chronic lymphocytic leukemia.

Notes on this clone: The junction departs from the called germline gene at one end, perhaps through a read error. J is TRBJ2-2 and V is TRBV11-3; 9 positions agree with TRBD1. The germline CDR1 and CDR2 sequences are SGHNT and YENEEA. There are 16 residues in the CDR3. In DNA, the CDR3 is TGTGCCAGCAGCCCCCCCGGGACAGGGAACCCCGGGGAGCTGTTTTTT. Its translation is CASSPPGTGNPGELFF. Together with reference TRBV11-3 and TRBJ2-2, the CDR3 gives the full variable domain: EAGVVQSPRYKIIEKKQPVAFWCNPISGHNTLYWYLQNLGQGPELLIRYENEEAVDDSQLPKDRFSAERLKGVDSTLKIQPAELGDSAVYLCASSPPGTGNPGELFFGEGSRLTVL.

This sequence joins TRBV25-1 and TRBJ2-7; D uncertain. CDR1 is MGHDK, CDR2 SYGVNS, per germline. The CDR3 length is 15 residues. Trimming cost V 4 bases and J 0 bases, with 13 bases left between them. The CDR3 protein is CASSAMAANSYEQYF. As DNA, the CDR3 is TGTGCCAGCAGTGCTATGGCAGCGAACTCCTACGAGCAGTACTTC.

The rearrangement uses TRBV5-4 and TRBJ1-1, with D unclear. The V gene's germline CDR1 is SGHNT and CDR2 YYREEE (reference sequence). Trimming shortened V by 0 bases and J by 0 bases, and 9 bases separated the two germline ends. The CDR3 runs 15 residues. As DNA, the CDR3 is TGTGCCAGCAGCTTGGAGGTAGTTATGAACACTGAAGCTTTCTTT. Translated: CASSLEVVMNTEAFF.

The table lists this clone with a count of one. The chain is built from TRBV2 and TRBJ1-3; perhaps TRBD1 as D (6 bases). V lost 7 bases and J lost 2, with 15 bases in between. Germline values: CDR1 SNHLY, CDR2 FYNNEI. The length of the CDR3 is 15 residues. This CDR3 reads CASIPTGSPGNTIYF. DNA for the CDR3: TGTGCCAGCATTCCGACAGGCTCTCCTGGAAACACCATATATTTT.

The count of this clone is one. The rearrangement joins TRBV16 to TRBJ2-1, with 11 bases aligning to TRBD1. The V gene end was trimmed by 5 bases and the J gene end by 5 bases; junction bases not matched to a gene: 5. From germline, CDR1 is KGHSY and CDR2 FQNENV. This CDR3 spans 15 amino acids. Written as DNA, the CDR3 is TGTGCCAGCAGCAAATGGGGACAGGGGGACAATGAGCAGTTCTTC. Its translation: CASSKWGQGDNEQFF.

Remarks on this clone: At the DNA level, this CDR3 is encoded by other sequences in the same sample as well. CDR3: CASSLVGTGDHEQFF. Here the CDR3 DNA reads TGTGCCAGCAGCTTAGTGGGGACGGGGGACCATGAGCAGTTCTTC. The chain is built from TRBV11-3 and TRBJ2-1, with D maybe TRBD2 (6 bases). Trimming removed 1 base at V and 8 bases at J, with 15 bases between. The CDR3 runs 15 residues. Per the germline V gene, CDR1 is SGHNT and CDR2 is YENEEA.

The chain links TRBV7-3 to TRBJ1-1, with D perhaps TRBD1 (5 bases). Germline V gene lookup returns CDR1 SGHTA and CDR2 FQGTGA. Deletions cut 3 bases from V and 6 bases from J, with 11 bases between. The CDR3 loop spans 13 amino acids. The CDR3 loop is CASSLTDRAEAFF. CDR3 DNA sequence: TGTGCCAGCAGCTTGACAGATAGGGCTGAAGCTTTCTTT.

This chain uses TRBV29-1 with TRBJ2-5, with 9 bases identical to TRBD1. The CDR3 is made up of 13 amino acids. CDR1 is SQVTM and CDR2 is ANQGSEA in the germline V gene. The junction had 7 bases not matched to a gene; V was cut back by 6 bases and J by 5 bases. The CDR3 protein is CSVRTGAGETQYF. The DNA for the CDR3 is TGCAGCGTACGGACAGGGGCGGGGGAGACCCAGTACTTC.

The rearrangement links TRBV6-5 to TRBJ1-2; possibly TRBD1 for D (6 bases). Deletions cut 4 bases from V and 3 bases from J, with 12 bases between. The germline V gene encodes CDR1 MNHEY and CDR2 SVGAGI. The CDR3 covers 14 residues. Here the CDR3 reads CASSSQDSYYGYTF. The CDR3 nucleotides are TGTGCCAGCAGTTCACAGGACAGTTACTATGGCTACACCTTC.

This rearrangement joins TRBV18 to TRBJ1-4; D might be TRBD1 (5 bases). The CDR3 consists of 15 residues. Between the trimmed V and J ends, which lost 2 bases and 4 bases, there was a span of 11 bases. CDR1 is KGHSH and CDR2 is LQKENI in the germline V gene. CDR3 DNA: TGTGCCAGCTCACCAAGGGACGAATTTAATGAAAAACTGTTTTTT. This sequence encodes CASSPRDEFNEKLFF.

This clone is classed as medium-sized. Other DNA sequences from this sample encode an identical CDR3 as well. The V call is TRBV19, the J call TRBJ1-5; tentatively, D is TRBD1 (5 bases). The CDR3 runs 14 residues. V was pared by 5 bases and J by 7 bases, with 15 bases between. Per the germline V gene, CDR1 is LNHDA and CDR2 is SQIVND (reference sequence). This chain's CDR3 is CASSGTGGRQPQHF. CDR3 nucleotides: TGTGCCAGTAGTGGGACGGGGGGGAGGCAGCCCCAGCATTTT. The entire variable domain, with the rest obtained from reference TRBV19 and TRBJ1-5, is as follows: DGGITQSPKYLFRKEGQNVTLSCEQNLNHDAMYWYRQDPGQGLRLIYYSQIVNDFQKGDIAEGYSVSREKKESFPLTVTSAQKNPTAFYLCASSGTGGRQPQHFGDGTRLSIL.

The chain combines TRBV6-5 with TRBJ1-1; D is possibly TRBD1 (6 bases). The germline gives CDR1 MNHEY, CDR2 SVGAGI. CDR3 length equals 14 residues. Trimming removed 7 bases at V and 3 bases at J, with 15 bases between. DNA for the CDR3: TGTGCCAGCAATCTACAGGGAGAGTACACTGAAGCTTTCTTT. Translation gives CASNLQGEYTEAFF.

This chain connects TRBV10-3 to TRBJ2-4; 10 bases are shared with TRBD2. V was pared by 6 bases and J by 8 bases, with 4 bases of the junction left unmatched. The CDR3 sequence is 13 residues long. CDR1 is ENHRY, CDR2 SYGVKD, per germline. This chain's CDR3 is CAIRASGGDIQYF. The CDR3 bases are TGTGCCATCAGGGCTAGCGGGGGTGACATTCAGTACTTC.

The chain couples TRBV19 to TRBJ1-5, with a tentative D call TRBD1 (5 bases). V was clipped by 6 bases and J by 0 bases, with 9 bases between them. Germline V gives CDR1 LNHDA, CDR2 SQIVND (reference sequence). The CDR3 length is 14 residues. Written as DNA, the CDR3 is TGTGCCAGTAGGACAGCAAATAGCAATCAGCCCCAGCATTTT. Its translation: CASRTANSNQPQHF.

This chain connects TRBV5-1 to TRBJ1-4; 7 bases are shared with TRBD1. Germline V gene sequence: CDR1 SGHRS, CDR2 YFSETQ. The junction had 18 bases not matched to a gene; V was cut back by 4 bases and J by 0 bases. The CDR3 sequence is 20 residues long. The CDR3, as DNA: TGCGCCAGCAGCAACTTCCAGTCGGGACAGAGGCCCCCAACTAATGAAAAACTGTTTTTT. Protein product: CASSNFQSGQRPPTNEKLFF.

This chain uses TRBV15 with TRBJ1-1, with TRBD1 matching over 10 bases. Losses at the gene ends were 3 bases for V and 5 bases for J; bases not matched to a gene: 9. The CDR3 loop spans 16 amino acids. From germline, CDR1 is LNHNV and CDR2 YYDKDF (reference sequence). Here the CDR3 reads CATSSPRTGGRTEAFF. The DNA of the CDR3 is TGTGCCACCAGCAGCCCCAGGACAGGGGGGAGGACTGAAGCTTTCTTT.

The rearrangement uses TRBV5-1 and TRBJ1-1; TRBD1 is a possible D gene (6 bases). Germline CDR1 reads SGHRS; CDR2 reads YFSETQ. The V end was cut by 1 base, the J end by 5 bases, with 24 bases between. This CDR3 is built from 18 residues. Here the CDR3 DNA reads TGCGCCAGCAGCTTGTACTCCCTCGCAGGCCCCAGGGGTACTGAAGCTTTCTTT. It is translated as CASSLYSLAGPRGTEAFF.

The chain is built from TRBV7-9 and TRBJ1-2; maybe TRBD1 (6 bases). The CDR3 runs 16 residues. V was shortened by 0 bases and J by 8 bases, with 19 bases between the two germline ends. Germline CDR1 SEHNR, CDR2 FQNEAQ (reference sequence). CDR3: CASSLAAGGLIGGYTF. In DNA form, the CDR3 reads TGTGCCAGCAGCTTAGCGGCCGGGGGCCTCATAGGAGGCTACACCTTC.

The chain has TRBV4-2 and TRBJ2-3; 11 nucleotides agree with TRBD2. With 0 bases clipped from V and 3 bases from J, the junction kept 2 bases outside the gene matches. This CDR3 is 16 amino acids long. Germline V lookup: CDR1 LGHNA, CDR2 YNFKEQ. The CDR3 sequence: CASSQEVAGGTDTQYF. The DNA for the CDR3 is TGTGCCAGCAGCCAAGAGGTAGCGGGGGGGACAGATACGCAGTATTTT.

The chain is built from TRBV19 and TRBJ1-1; TRBD1 matches 7 bases. V was clipped by 4 bases and J by 11 bases; unmatched bases: 10. The CDR3 runs 13 residues. Germline CDR1 and CDR2: LNHDA and SQIVND (reference sequence). The CDR3 protein is CASSNEGAGLAFF. CDR3 DNA: TGTGCCAGTAGTAACGAGGGGGCGGGTTTGGCTTTCTTT.

The chain carries TRBV28 and TRBJ1-2, with TRBD1 as a possible D gene (5 bases). CDR1 and CDR2 (germline): MDHEN, SYDVKM. The CDR3 is 15 residues long. The V end lost 8 bases, the J end lost 4 bases, and 20 bases lay between the germline ends. DNA of the CDR3: TGTGCCAGCCGGGACCAAGGTAGAAGTGGCTATGGCTACACCTTC. This encodes CASRDQGRSGYGYTF.